These 3 T cell receptor beta chains originate from one sample sequenced in a study of T cell changes during pregnancy in multiple sclerosis. Repertoires were generated with immunoSEQ multiplex PCR, while TCRdb's copy carries only in-frame clones and drops some. The sample lists around 56,000 clones, approximately 90% occurring once. Sequenced here: peripheral blood, sampled in the first trimester of pregnancy. The receptors were gathered from a female donor in good health, enrolled as a control in a pregnancy study.

The chain uses TRBV28 and TRBJ2-7; D not resolved. The V end was cut by 5 bases, the J end by 0 bases, with 17 bases between. Germline loops: CDR1 MDHEN, CDR2 SYDVKM. CDR3 size: 16 residues. CDR3 DNA: TGTGCCAGCAGTCGCCTGGTTTCAACGAGCTCCTACGAGCAGTACTTC. It yields the protein CASSRLVSTSSYEQYF.

The V and J genes are TRBV7-8 and TRBJ2-7, with D perhaps matching TRBD2 (5 bases). Trimming shortened V by 5 bases and J by 6 bases, and 20 bases separated the two germline ends. Germline V gene lookup returns CDR1 SGHVS and CDR2 FQNEAQ. The CDR3 totals 15 residues. The CDR3 here is CASSPLSGGLGEQYF. The DNA for the CDR3 is TGTGCCAGCAGCCCTCTTTCAGGAGGTTTAGGCGAGCAGTACTTC.

V usage is TRBV27 and J usage is TRBJ2-3; 9 bases match TRBD2. From germline, CDR1 is MNHEY and CDR2 SMNVEV (reference sequence). Trimming cost V 3 bases and J 4 bases; bases outside gene matches: 5. The CDR3 runs 15 residues. The CDR3 reads CASSLLAGAADTQYF. CDR3 in DNA: TGTGCCAGCAGTTTGTTAGCGGGAGCTGCAGATACGCAGTATTTT.